This T cell receptor beta chain was recovered during a study of T-cell reconstitution after alpha-beta-depleted transplantation in children (dated by TCRdb to about 2016). Concerning the study at large: T-cell immune reconstitution after TCRalphabeta/CD19-depleted allogeneic hematopoietic cell transplantation in children was quantitatively tracked in the study by means of TCR repertoire profiling.

To prepare the library, PCR was applied. TCRdb records Illumina HiSeq 2500 as the sequencer. Molecular barcoding was employed in the preparation of TCR libraries, with unique molecular identifiers being used to normalize TCRbeta repertoire quantification. TCRdb redid the processing of the public reads, applying fastp at Q25 and MiXCR, and retained in-frame beta chains. Rows are unified per CDR3 protein, each entry keeping the most common DNA and genes. Here the sample has about 350,000 distinct CDR3 sequences; 15% to 20% occur a single time. Around 38% of the sample belongs to the ten largest clones. Measured from the cysteine to the phenylalanine, the CDR3 is 13 residues long. The sequence is cut down to CDR3 DNA, 39 bases in frame from base 1. The germline V gene provides CDR1 MDHEN and CDR2 SYDVKM. The germline V end is reduced by 7 bases and the J end by 6 bases; junction bases left unmatched: 8.

The treatment or condition label corresponds to: allogeneic hematopoietic cell transplantation with graft depleted of TCRalphabeta T cells and CD19 B cells. The children who served as transplant recipients had been given grafts of TCRalphabeta/CD19-depleted allogeneic hematopoietic cells. General study outcomes and caveats: In some patients, the high TCRbeta diversity seen at day 60 was put down to recipient T cells and intrathymic progenitors that had survived conditioning. About two months after transplant, the apparently early recovery of alphabetaT-cell counts reportedly depended on just several hundred clones that had expanded rapidly and came from non-depleted graft cells. Over subsequent months, a decline in hyperexpanded clone frequencies was noted, and after one year, T-cell counts and TCRbeta diversity were mostly ascribed to newly produced T cells.

There are many counts of this clonotype. Its antigen remains undetermined. No base quality information exists; no much larger clone differs at one position. The sequencing used PBMCs, mostly from graft donor cells, collected 360 days after TCRalphabeta/CD19-depleted stem cell transplant. Recombination connected TRBV28 to TRBJ1-2; TRBD1 lines up with 7 middle nucleotides. The origin of this receptor is a male patient between 2 and 10 years old who had a stem cell transplant for acute lymphoblastic leukemia, so the T cells may come from the graft donor. For the CDR3, the sequence is CASTPTGRDGYTF. DNA sequence: TGTGCCAGCACGCCGACAGGGCGGGATGGCTACACCTTC.